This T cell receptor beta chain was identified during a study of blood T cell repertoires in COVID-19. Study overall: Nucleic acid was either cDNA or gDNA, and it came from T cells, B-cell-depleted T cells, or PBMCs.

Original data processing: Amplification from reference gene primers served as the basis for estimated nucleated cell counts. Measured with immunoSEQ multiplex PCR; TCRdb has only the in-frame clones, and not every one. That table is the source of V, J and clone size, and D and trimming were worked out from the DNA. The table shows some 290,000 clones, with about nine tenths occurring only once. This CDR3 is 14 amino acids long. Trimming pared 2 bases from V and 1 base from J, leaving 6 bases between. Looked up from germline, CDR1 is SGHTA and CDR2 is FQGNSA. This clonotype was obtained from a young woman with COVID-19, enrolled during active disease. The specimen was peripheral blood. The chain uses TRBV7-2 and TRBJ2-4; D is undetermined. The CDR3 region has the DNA TGTGCCAGCAGCTTACCCCAGGCCAAAAACATTCAGTACTTC. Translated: CASSLPQAKNIQYF.